Listed here are 5 T cell receptor beta chains from one sample, sequenced in a study of a mutant IDH1 vaccine in newly diagnosed glioma. Time point noted: week 35, safety follow-up. Doses consisted of 300 ug of mutant IDH1 20-mer peptide each, paired with topical imiquimod. The antigens these receptors bind are not known. Clones were sequenced by immunoSEQ multiplex PCR, and TCRdb holds only the in-frame ones, with some missing. The sample contains about 56,000 clones, 70% to 90% of which appear only once. The sequences come from PBMCs, collected from a glioma patient whose treatment included an IDH1 peptide vaccine. The receptors originated from a man between 40 and 49 years old with glioma.

The chain employs TRBV6-5 and TRBJ1-1, with 7 bases that match TRBD1. The CDR3 loop spans 16 amino acids. Germline trimming cut 0 bases from V and 0 bases from J; bases unmatched to any gene: 4. Per germline, CDR1 MNHEY and CDR2 SVGAGI. The CDR3 DNA reads as TGTGCCAGCAGTTACTCATACAGGGGTATGAACACTGAAGCTTTCTTT. It encodes CASSYSYRGMNTEAFF.

The V call is TRBV7-9, the J call TRBJ1-1; possible D gene TRBD1, 5 bases. Germline V CDR1 and CDR2: SEHNR, FQNEAQ (reference sequence). The CDR3 has 14 residues. Trimming stripped 2 bases from V and 3 bases from J, with 10 bases between. CDR3 sequence reads: CASSLKRGYTEAFF. The CDR3 bases are TGTGCCAGCAGCTTAAAAAGGGGTTACACTGAAGCTTTCTTT. The complete variable domain, with remaining parts taken from reference TRBV7-9 and TRBJ1-1, reads DTGVSQNPRHKITKRGQNVTFRCDPISEHNRLYWYRQTLGQGPEFLTYFQNEAQLEKSRLLSDRFSAERPKGSFSTLEIQRTEQGDSAMYLCASSLKRGYTEAFFGQGTRLTVV.

The chain is built from TRBV29-1 and TRBJ2-7; no firm D call. This CDR3 region has 11 residues. CDR1 is SQVTM and CDR2 is ANQGSEA in the germline V gene. V lost 4 bases and J lost 4, with 8 bases in between. This CDR3 reads CSVGAEYEQYF. CDR3 DNA: TGCAGCGTTGGCGCGGAGTACGAGCAGTACTTC.

The chain joins TRBV27 to TRBJ1-4, with D possibly TRBD1 on 5 matching bases. Germline CDR1 reads MNHEY; CDR2 reads SMNVEV (reference sequence). Trimming removed 5 bases at V and 7 bases at J, with 14 bases between. This CDR3 spans 14 amino acids. The CDR3 bases are TGTGCCAGCAGTCTTCAGGGAAATACTGAAAAACTGTTTTTT. The encoded protein is CASSLQGNTEKLFF.

The chain couples TRBV4-2 to TRBJ2-1, with D perhaps TRBD1 (6 bases). The V end was cut by 0 bases, the J end by 2 bases, with 14 bases between. Germline values: CDR1 LGHNA, CDR2 YNFKEQ. CDR3 length equals 17 residues. In DNA, the CDR3 is TGTGCCAGCAGCCAAGAAGAGACAGGTATTACCTACAATGAGCAGTTCTTC. Residues: CASSQEETGITYNEQFF.